This note documents a single TCR beta chain sequence. The data derive from a study of blood T cell repertoires in COVID-19. Libraries were prepared by immunoSEQ multiplex PCR; TCRdb keeps only in-frame clonotypes and omits some of them. The data show about 70,000 clones, with 91% seen just once and around 2.6% held by the top ten. Trimming cost V 6 bases and J 8 bases; bases outside gene matches: 4. Germline V gene sequence: CDR1 ENHRY, CDR2 SYGVKD. This CDR3 region has 12 residues. Material for sequencing was peripheral blood. This clonotype was obtained from a man aged 50-59 years with COVID-19, enrolled during active disease. This chain connects TRBV10-3 to TRBJ2-1, with 7 bases matching TRBD2. CDR3 in amino acids: CAIRETSDEQFF. Here the CDR3 DNA reads TGTGCCATCAGAGAAACTAGCGATGAGCAGTTCTTC.